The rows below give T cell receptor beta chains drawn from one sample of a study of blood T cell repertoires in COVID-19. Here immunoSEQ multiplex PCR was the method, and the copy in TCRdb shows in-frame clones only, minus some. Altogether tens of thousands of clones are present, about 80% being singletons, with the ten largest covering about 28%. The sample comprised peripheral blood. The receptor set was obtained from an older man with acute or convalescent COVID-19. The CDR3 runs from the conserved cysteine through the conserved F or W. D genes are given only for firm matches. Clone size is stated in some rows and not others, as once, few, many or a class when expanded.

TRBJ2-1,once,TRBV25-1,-,CASRRAHYNEQFF,TGTGCCAGCAGGAGGGCCCACTACAATGAGCAGTTCTTC
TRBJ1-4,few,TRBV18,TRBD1,CASSPPPGQGEKLFF,TGTGCCAGCTCACCACCGCCGGGACAGGGCGAAAAACTGTTTTTT
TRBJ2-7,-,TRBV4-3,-,CASSQDLAGHSYEQYF,TGCGCCAGCAGCCAAGATCTGGCAGGGCACTCCTACGAGCAGTACTTC
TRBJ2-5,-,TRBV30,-,CAWSVGIGGVQETQYF,TGTGCCTGGAGTGTAGGTATTGGAGGGGTCCAAGAGACCCAGTACTTC
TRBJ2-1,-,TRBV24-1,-,CATSGSQAINEQFF,TGTGCCACCAGTGGGTCCCAAGCGATCAATGAGCAGTTCTTC
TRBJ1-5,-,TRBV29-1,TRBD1,CSVGQGVGNQPQHF,TGCAGCGTGGGACAGGGAGTGGGCAATCAGCCCCAGCATTTT
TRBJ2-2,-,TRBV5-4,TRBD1,CASSVRGTGELFF,TGTGCCAGCAGCGTCAGGGGGACCGGGGAGCTGTTTTTT
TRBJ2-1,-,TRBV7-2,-,CASSLALRDEQFF,TGTGCCAGCAGCTTAGCGCTGAGGGATGAGCAGTTCTTC
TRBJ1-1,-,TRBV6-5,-,CATGGDTKNTEAFF,TGTGCCACCGGAGGGGATACCAAGAACACTGAAGCTTTCTTT
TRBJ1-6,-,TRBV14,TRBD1,CASSHQQGNYSPLHF,TGTGCCAGCAGTCATCAACAGGGGAATTATTCACCCCTCCACTTT
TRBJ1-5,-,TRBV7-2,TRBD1,CASSRDRDNSNQPQHF,TGTGCCAGCAGCCGGGACAGGGACAATAGCAATCAGCCCCAGCATTTT
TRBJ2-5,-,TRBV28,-,CASSLPGTGVEETQYF,TGTGCCAGCAGTCTTCCAGGGACGGGGGTTGAGGAGACCCAGTACTTC
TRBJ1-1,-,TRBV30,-,CAWSGQGTEAFF,TGTGCCTGGAGTGGGCAGGGGACTGAAGCTTTCTTT
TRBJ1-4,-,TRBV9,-,CASSVGGGATNEKLFF,TGTGCCAGCAGCGTAGGCGGGGGGGCAACTAATGAAAAACTGTTTTTT
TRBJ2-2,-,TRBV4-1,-,CASSQDGGTGELFF,TGCGCCAGCAGCCAAGATGGGGGGACCGGGGAGCTGTTTTTT
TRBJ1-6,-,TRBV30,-,CAWSVRGLSLGESPLHF,TGTGCCTGGAGTGTACGTGGACTGTCCCTTGGTGAATCACCCCTCCACTTT
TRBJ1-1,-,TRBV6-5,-,CASSWTRGTEAFF,TGTGCCAGCAGTTGGACCCGGGGCACTGAAGCTTTCTTT
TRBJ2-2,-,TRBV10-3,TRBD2,CAIGAGGHTGELFF,TGTGCCATCGGGGCGGGGGGCCACACCGGGGAGCTGTTTTTT
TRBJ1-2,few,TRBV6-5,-,CASSYTDRIYGYTF,TGTGCCAGCAGTTACACCGACAGGATCTATGGCTACACCTTC
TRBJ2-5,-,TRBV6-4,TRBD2,CASSPLAGAPETQYF,TGTGCCAGCAGTCCGTTAGCGGGAGCACCCGAGACCCAGTACTTC
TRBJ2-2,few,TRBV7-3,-,CASSSASENTGELFF,TGTGCCAGCAGCTCCGCCAGCGAAAACACCGGGGAGCTGTTTTTT
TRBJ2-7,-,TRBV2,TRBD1,CASSGTGGAAYF,TGTGCCAGCAGTGGGACAGGGGGCGCAGCATACTTC
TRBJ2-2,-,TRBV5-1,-,CASSPRETGELFF,TGCGCCAGCAGCCCCCGCGAGACCGGGGAGCTGTTTTTT
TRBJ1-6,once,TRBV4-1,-,CASSQTGGDSPLHF,TGCGCCAGCAGCCAAACCGGGGGGGATTCACCCCTCCACTTT
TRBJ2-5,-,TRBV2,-,CASSGTVPRETQYF,TGTGCCAGCAGTGGGACAGTTCCCCGGGAGACCCAGTACTTC
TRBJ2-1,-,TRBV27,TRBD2,CASSWTSGSYNEQFF,TGTGCCAGCAGTTGGACTAGCGGGAGCTACAATGAGCAGTTCTTC
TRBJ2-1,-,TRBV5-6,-,CASSFVSGTNEQFF,TGTGCCAGCAGCTTTGTGTCGGGTACCAATGAGCAGTTCTTC
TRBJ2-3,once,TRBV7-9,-,CASSLSGPTDTQYF,TGTGCCAGCAGCTTAAGCGGGCCCACAGATACGCAGTATTTT
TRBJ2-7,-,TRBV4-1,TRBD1,CASSQVFQGAGYEQYF,TGCGCCAGCAGCCAAGTCTTCCAGGGGGCCGGCTACGAGCAGTACTTC
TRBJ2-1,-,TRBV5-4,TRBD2,CASSFSGRVRNEQFF,TGTGCCAGCAGCTTTAGCGGGAGGGTTCGGAATGAGCAGTTCTTC
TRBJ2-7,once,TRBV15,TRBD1,CATSRDLGTANEQYF,TGTGCCACCAGCAGAGATTTGGGGACAGCTAACGAGCAGTACTTC
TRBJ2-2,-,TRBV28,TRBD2,CASRLAGDPGGGELFF,TGTGCCAGCAGATTAGCGGGAGACCCAGGAGGCGGGGAGCTGTTTTTT
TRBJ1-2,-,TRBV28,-,CASSSGQIYGYTF,TGTGCCAGCAGTTCCGGACAGATCTATGGCTACACCTTC
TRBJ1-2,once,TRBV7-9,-,CASRITGTGYTF,TGTGCCAGCAGGATAACAGGGACTGGCTACACCTTC
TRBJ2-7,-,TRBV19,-,CASSIGRANEQYF,TGTGCCAGTAGTATAGGGCGGGCTAACGAGCAGTACTTC
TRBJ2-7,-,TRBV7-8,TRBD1,CASSDRGRSYEQYF,TGTGCCAGCAGCGACAGGGGACGGTCCTACGAGCAGTACTTC
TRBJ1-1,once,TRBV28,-,CASSLIGDTEAFF,TGTGCCAGCAGTTTAATAGGGGACACTGAAGCTTTCTTT
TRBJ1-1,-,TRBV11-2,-,CASRDQPGDTEAFF,TGTGCCAGCAGGGACCAGCCGGGGGATACTGAAGCTTTCTTT
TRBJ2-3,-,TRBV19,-,CASSIVRTAITDTQYF,TGTGCCAGTAGTATAGTACGGACAGCCATCACAGATACGCAGTATTTT
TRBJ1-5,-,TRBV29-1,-,CSVRGANHQPQHF,TGCAGCGTTCGGGGGGCGAATCATCAGCCCCAGCATTTT
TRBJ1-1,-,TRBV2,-,CASSEAGRNTEAFF,TGTGCCAGCAGTGAAGCAGGGAGGAACACTGAAGCTTTCTTT
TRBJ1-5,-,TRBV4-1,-,CASSQSGTGPQHF,TGCGCCAGCAGCCAGTCAGGTACAGGGCCCCAGCATTTT
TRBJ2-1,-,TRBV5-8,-,CASSPLRGFKNEQFF,TGTGCCAGCAGCCCTTTACGGGGGTTTAAGAATGAGCAGTTCTTC
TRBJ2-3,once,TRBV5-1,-,CASSSKRDSFTDTQYF,TGCGCCAGCAGTTCTAAGCGAGACAGTTTCACAGATACGCAGTATTTT
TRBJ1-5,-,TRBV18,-,CASSPRPVSGIGPQHF,TGTGCCAGCTCACCTAGACCGGTGTCGGGTATTGGGCCCCAGCATTTT
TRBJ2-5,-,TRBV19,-,CASSRGQSAQETQYF,TGTGCCAGTAGTAGAGGACAGTCAGCTCAAGAGACCCAGTACTTC
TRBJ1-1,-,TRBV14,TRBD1,CASSQVTGGTEAFF,TGTGCCAGCAGCCAAGTAACAGGGGGCACTGAAGCTTTCTTT
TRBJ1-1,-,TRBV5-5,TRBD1,CASSFGKNRGAAFF,TGTGCCAGCAGCTTTGGGAAAAACAGGGGGGCAGCTTTCTTT
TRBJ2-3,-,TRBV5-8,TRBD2,CASSQSGVSTDTQYF,TGTGCCAGCAGCCAAAGCGGGGTGAGCACAGATACGCAGTATTTT
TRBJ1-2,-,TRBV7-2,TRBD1,CASSLDQTGKSYTF,TGTGCCAGCAGCCTGGACCAGACAGGGAAGAGCTACACCTTC